This T cell receptor beta chain emerged from a study of blood T cell repertoires in COVID-19. Sequencing used immunoSEQ multiplex PCR; TCRdb keeps in-frame clones, though not all of them. This repertoire shows about 270,000 clones, around 81% found once; its top ten account for 2.5% to 3.5%. V shed 5 bases, J shed 1 base, and the junction held 9 bases outside the gene matches. The CDR3 is made up of 17 amino acids. In germline, CDR1 is SGHTA, CDR2 FQGNSA. This chain links TRBV7-2 with TRBJ2-3, with 10 bases fitting TRBD1. Sequencing used peripheral blood. The source of this sequence is a woman in her fifties or sixties with active or convalescent COVID-19. The CDR3 DNA sequence: TGTGCCAGCAGCATATTCACCGGGACAGGGGGCACAGATACGCAGTATTTT. Protein sequence: CASSIFTGTGGTDTQYF.